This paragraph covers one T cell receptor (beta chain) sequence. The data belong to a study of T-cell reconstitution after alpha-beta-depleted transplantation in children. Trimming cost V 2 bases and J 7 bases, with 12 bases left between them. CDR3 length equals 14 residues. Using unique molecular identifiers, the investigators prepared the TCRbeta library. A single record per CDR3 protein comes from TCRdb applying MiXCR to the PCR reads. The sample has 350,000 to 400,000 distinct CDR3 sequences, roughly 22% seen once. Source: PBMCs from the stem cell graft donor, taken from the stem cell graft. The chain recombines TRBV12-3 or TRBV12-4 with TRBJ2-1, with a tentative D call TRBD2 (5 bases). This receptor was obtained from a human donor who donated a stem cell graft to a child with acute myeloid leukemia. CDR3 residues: CASSLQLVGNEQFF. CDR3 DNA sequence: TGTGCCAGCAGTTTACAACTAGTGGGGAATGAGCAGTTCTTC.